This T cell receptor beta chain came from a study of regulatory T cells in long-lasting Graves disease. The study, taken as a whole, reports: Preferential use of TRBV28, TRBJ1-2 and TRBJ2-5 was seen in persistent disease.

CDR3 regions were amplified by Arm-PCR using iRepertoire HTBI primers to build TCR beta libraries. TCRdb re-analysed the multiplex PCR reads in MiXCR, keeping a single row per CDR3 protein. The table includes more than 300,000 distinct CDR3 sequences, about 16% detected once. Ten or more counts support this clonotype. The antigen is undetermined. Germline V gene data show CDR1 as SGHRS and CDR2 as YFSETQ. The V end lost 5 bases, the J end lost 0 bases, and 12 bases lay between the germline ends. The length of the CDR3 is 15 residues. Sample time point: newly diagnosed GD, antithyroid drugs for less than 3 months. Generation of the TCR library employed RNA extracted from PBMCs. The data also belong to a second study, concerning T cells in Graves' hyperthyroidism and ophthalmopathy. Turning to that study: The HTBI set primed first-round TCR CDR3 RT-PCR. Peripheral blood also featured most of the thyroid clonotypes expanded above 0.001.

The chain carries TRBV5-1 and TRBJ1-3, with D possibly matching TRBD1 (6 bases). Sequences were derived from peripheral blood mononuclear cells (PBMCs), sampled at new diagnosis, from a patient treated with antithyroid drugs. The sequence derives from a woman aged 18-35 years with Graves disease. For the CDR3, the DNA is TGCGCCAGCAGTTTACAGGGAACCTCTGGAAACACCATATATTTT. This gives the protein CASSLQGTSGNTIYF.